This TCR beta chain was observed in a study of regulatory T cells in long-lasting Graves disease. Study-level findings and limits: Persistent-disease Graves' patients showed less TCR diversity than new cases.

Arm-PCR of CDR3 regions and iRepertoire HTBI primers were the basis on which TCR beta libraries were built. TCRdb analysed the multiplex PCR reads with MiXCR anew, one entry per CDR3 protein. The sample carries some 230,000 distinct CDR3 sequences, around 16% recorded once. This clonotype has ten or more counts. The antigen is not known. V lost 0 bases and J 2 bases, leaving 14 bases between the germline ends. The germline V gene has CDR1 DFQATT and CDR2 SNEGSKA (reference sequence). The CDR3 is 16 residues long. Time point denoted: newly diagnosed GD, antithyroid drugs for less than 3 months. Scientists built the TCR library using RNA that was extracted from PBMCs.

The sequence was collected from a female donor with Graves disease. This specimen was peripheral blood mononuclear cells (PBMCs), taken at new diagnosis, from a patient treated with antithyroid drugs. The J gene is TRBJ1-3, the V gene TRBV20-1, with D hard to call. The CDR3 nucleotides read TGCAGTGCTAGAGATCCACGGAGCGGCACTGGAAACACCATATATTTT. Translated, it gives CSARDPRSGTGNTIYF.